A single sample gave rise to the 9 T cell receptor beta chains below, sequenced in a study of T cell responses to AZD1222 COVID-19 vaccine. Measured with immunoSEQ multiplex PCR; TCRdb has only the in-frame clones, and not every one. The data show 45,000 to 55,000 clones, with about 88% seen just once and roughly 10% held by the top ten. The sample consisted of peripheral blood, taken on day 0 of AZD1222 vaccination. Source of these receptors: an adult in good health.

The chain has TRBV19 and TRBJ1-1; D is uncertain. Trimming cost V 3 bases and J 7 bases, with 9 bases left between them. Per the germline V gene, CDR1 is LNHDA and CDR2 is SQIVND (reference sequence). CDR3 length equals 12 residues. The CDR3 DNA is TGTGCCAGTAGTATGGGAGGGTTTGAAGCTTTCTTT. Translating it yields CASSMGGFEAFF.

This chain uses TRBV10-1 with TRBJ1-5, with 7 bases matching TRBD1. After removal of 5 bases from V and 7 bases from J, the junction contained 5 bases not matched to a gene. The CDR3 covers 13 residues. CDR1 WNHNN and CDR2 SYGVQD come from the germline V gene (reference sequence). CDR3 sequence reads: CASSRQGGQPQHF. The CDR3, as DNA: TGCGCCAGCAGTAGACAGGGCGGGCAGCCCCAGCATTTT.

The chain carries TRBV5-4 and TRBJ2-7, with D perhaps assigned TRBD1 or TRBD2 (6 bases each). The CDR3 totals 13 residues. The V end lost 4 bases, the J end lost 7 bases, and 15 bases lay between the germline ends. Per the germline V gene, CDR1 is SGHNT and CDR2 is YYREEE (reference sequence). The CDR3 sequence is CASSHKGGSEQYF. CDR3 DNA: TGTGCCAGCAGCCACAAGGGGGGTTCGGAGCAGTACTTC.

The rearrangement uses TRBV11-3 and TRBJ2-7; D is undetermined. The V and J ends lost 0 bases and 4 bases respectively, with 16 bases between them. From germline, CDR1 is SGHNT and CDR2 YENEEA. This CDR3 contains 16 residues. The CDR3 DNA is TGTGCCAGCAGCTTAGATATGTATGGCCGAAGATACGAGCAGTACTTC. It codes for CASSLDMYGRRYEQYF.

This rearrangement joins TRBV13 to TRBJ2-7; TRBD1 matches at 9 bases. The V and J ends lost 3 bases and 4 bases, in that order; junction bases with no gene match: 7. Looked up from germline, CDR1 is PRHDT and CDR2 is FYEKMQ (reference sequence). The CDR3 sequence is 15 residues long. CDR3 sequence (DNA): TGTGCCAGCAGCTTTGGGACAGGGATATCGTACGAGCAGTACTTC. Translation: CASSFGTGISYEQYF.

CDR3 residues: CAWSVLYEQYF. In DNA form, the CDR3 reads TGTGCCTGGAGTGTACTCTACGAGCAGTACTTC. The chain links TRBV30 to TRBJ2-7; D gene ambiguous. Trimming removed 0 bases at V and 3 bases at J, with 3 bases between. The germline gives CDR1 GTSNPN, CDR2 SVGIG (reference sequence). The CDR3 extends over 11 amino acids. The variable domain in full, completed from reference TRBV30 and TRBJ2-7, reads SQTIHQWPATLVQPVGSPLSLECTVEGTSNPNLYWYRQAAGRGLQLLFYSVGIGQISSEVPQNLSASRPQDRQFILSSKKLLLSDSGFYLCAWSVLYEQYFGPGTRLTVT.

The chain employs TRBV7-9 and TRBJ2-7, with D maybe TRBD2 (6 bases). Trimming took 5 bases from V and 2 from J, leaving 10 bases between them. Germline V gene data show CDR1 as SEHNR and CDR2 as FQNEAQ (reference sequence). The CDR3 contains 13 residues. The CDR3 region has the DNA TGTGCCAGCAGCCCCGGGACTCCCTACGAGCAGTACTTC. As protein: CASSPGTPYEQYF.

The chain employs TRBV3-1 (or the pseudogene TRBV3-2) and TRBJ1-1, with TRBD1 matching 8 bases. This CDR3 has 14 amino acids. Looked up from germline, CDR1 is LGHDT and CDR2 is YNNKEL (reference sequence). The J segment lost 5 bases and the V segment lost 4 bases, leaving 6 bases of the junction unmatched. The CDR3 reads CASSRLQGGTEAFF. The CDR3, as DNA: TGTGCCAGCAGCCGGCTACAGGGGGGGACTGAAGCTTTCTTT.

This chain links TRBV2 with TRBJ2-3; D may be TRBD1 or TRBD2 (5 bases each). Germline V gene sequence: CDR1 SNHLY, CDR2 FYNNEI. V lost 3 bases to trimming and J lost 2 bases, with 15 bases between them. The CDR3 totals 16 residues. The DNA for the CDR3 is TGTGCCAGCAGTGATGTAGGGGAGACACCCACAGATACGCAGTATTTT. Amino acids: CASSDVGETPTDTQYF.